These 6 T cell receptor beta chains were all obtained from the same sample, sequenced in a study of blood T cell repertoires in COVID-19. Here immunoSEQ multiplex PCR was the method, and the copy in TCRdb shows in-frame clones only, minus some. This repertoire shows around 100,000 clones, about 90% found once; its top ten account for about 3%. Sequenced input: peripheral blood. The receptors were sampled from a human donor in a cohort sampled during active COVID-19.

This clone occurred once. V is TRBV13 and J is TRBJ2-2; TRBD1 aligns across 9 bases. The J segment lost 1 base and the V segment lost 4 bases, leaving 4 bases of the junction unmatched. Germline-derived CDR1 and CDR2 are PRHDT and FYEKMQ (reference sequence). This CDR3 spans 16 amino acids. The CDR3 is CASSSYRGQNTGELFF. As DNA, the CDR3 is TGTGCCAGCAGCTCATACAGGGGGCAGAACACCGGGGAGCTGTTTTTT.

The chain combines TRBV23-1 with TRBJ2-5, with TRBD1 as a possible D gene (5 bases). TRBV23-1 is treated as an ORF (open reading frame) with a function not yet certain. The CDR3 consists of 14 residues. V was clipped by 0 bases and J by 3 bases, with 8 bases between them. The CDR3 here is CASSQSFREETQYF. The DNA for the CDR3 is TGCGCCAGCAGTCAATCGTTCAGGGAAGAGACCCAGTACTTC.

This chain connects TRBV7-2 to TRBJ2-7, with 7 nucleotides matching TRBD2. V trimming: 2 bases; J trimming: 2 bases; junction bases outside the gene matches: 3. Looked up from germline, CDR1 is SGHTA and CDR2 is FQGNSA. The CDR3 length is 14 residues. The CDR3 is CASSLLGGAYEQYF. DNA of the CDR3: TGTGCCAGCAGCTTACTGGGGGGGGCCTACGAGCAGTACTTC.

This chain uses TRBV5-1 with TRBJ1-5, with no clear D. V lost 0 bases and J lost 3, with 10 bases in between. CDR1 is SGHRS, CDR2 YFSETQ, per germline. The CDR3 is 15 residues long. CDR3 bases: TGCGCCAGCAGCTTGGGTCCAGGCTACAATCAGCCCCAGCATTTT. Translating it yields CASSLGPGYNQPQHF.

The gene calls are TRBV4-1 and TRBJ2-1; a weak D match, TRBD1 (5 bases). CDR1 is MGHRA and CDR2 is YSYEKL in the germline V gene. This CDR3 contains 12 residues. V lost 8 bases and J lost 9, with 14 bases in between. The CDR3 reads CASGAGFSEQFF. Written as DNA, the CDR3 is TGCGCCAGCGGGGCAGGGTTTAGTGAGCAGTTCTTC.

This clone was seen only once. This rearrangement joins TRBV5-1 to TRBJ1-5, with 9 bases aligning to TRBD1. Trimming took 0 bases from V and 4 from J; bases not matched to a gene: 5. The CDR3 loop spans 16 amino acids. Germline values: CDR1 SGHRS, CDR2 YFSETQ. The CDR3: CASSLGGQGGNQPQHF. Written as DNA, the CDR3 is TGCGCCAGCAGCTTGGGGGGACAGGGTGGTAATCAGCCCCAGCATTTT. The entire variable domain, with the rest obtained from reference TRBV5-1 and TRBJ1-5, is as follows: KAGVTQTPRYLIKTRGQQVTLSCSPISGHRSVSWYQQTPGQGLQFLFEYFSETQRNKGNFPGRFSGRQFSNSRSEMNVSTLELGDSALYLCASSLGGQGGNQPQHFGDGTRLSIL.